Listed below are T cell receptor beta chains from one sample, sequenced in a study of identical twins. TCRdb used MiXCR to reprocess the 5' RACE reads, holding one entry per CDR3 protein. The sample carries hundreds of thousands of distinct CDR3 sequences, around 24% recorded once. In addition, the sample was reused for a study of T cells expressing NK-cell markers.

Material for sequencing was CD4+ T cells sorted from blood. The receptors originated from a woman aged 18-30 years in good health. The conserved cysteine and the conserved F or W are not part of the CDR3 here. The order of the fields is J gene, V gene, CDR3 protein.

>TRBJ2-2|TRBV2
AKTQGSGELF
>TRBJ1-2|TRBV20-1
SASFRENYGYT
>TRBJ2-3|TRBV10-1
ASSAKGTDTQY
>TRBJ2-1|TRBV2
ASRAYDTW
>TRBJ1-6|TRBV12-3/TRBV12-4
ASSPRDSLNSPLH
>TRBJ1-2|TRBV6-2/TRBV6-3
ASSAWGQGNYGYT
>TRBJ2-3|TRBV20-1
SVATGLRDTQY
>TRBJ2-1|TRBV5-6
ASSPIRSSHEQF
>TRBJ2-5|TRBV20-1
SARAWTSGKETQY
>TRBJ2-4|TRBV5-1
ASSPDAGTSGGVAKNIQY
>TRBJ2-1|TRBV20-1
SAVQASGGAGEQF
>TRBJ2-7|TRBV14
ASSQGGGDEQY
>TRBJ2-1|TRBV15
ATSRTIGRKNEQF
>TRBJ1-1|TRBV20-1
SASLGAWNTEAF
>TRBJ2-1|TRBV4-3
ASSQSGFTYNEQF
>TRBJ1-1|TRBV12-5
ASGFLVWGGEGTEAF
>TRBJ2-1|TRBV5-1
ASSTGTSGGLYEQF
>TRBJ2-1|TRBV3-1
ASSSSGRPNEQF
>TRBJ1-5|TRBV5-6
ASSNIRGGGDQPQH
>TRBJ2-2|TRBV9
ASSVTGANTGELF
>TRBJ1-1|TRBV18
ASSPAGQNTEAF
>TRBJ2-1|TRBV29-1
SADSLGYNEQF
>TRBJ1-3|TRBV20-1
GALGGAGNTIY
>TRBJ1-1|TRBV12-3/TRBV12-4
ASKPQGFGTEAF
>TRBJ1-1|TRBV6-5
ASSYPGAVNTEAF
>TRBJ2-5|TRBV9
ASSVAADQETQY
>TRBJ2-3|TRBV2
ARGQGKDTQY
>TRBJ1-6|TRBV3-1
ASSQRFGSPLH
>TRBJ2-7|TRBV20-1
SARLDRAEQY
>TRBJ1-4|TRBV27
ASSLGDPNEKLF
>TRBJ2-1|TRBV19
ASSVGREPIYNEQF